This entry lists 28 T cell receptor beta chains sequenced from one sample in a study of naive and memory T cell subsets. Study findings and constraints: Especially in CD8 cells, naive repertoires contained a few larger clonotypes, possibly CD45RA-re-expressing memory cells.

Their recognized antigens are unknown. Two oligonucleotides, mixed equimolar, formed the beta constant-region primer covering TRBC1 and TRBC2. Four rounds of PCR amplified the ligated cDNA using nested alpha and beta constant-region primers plus SP2. Via MiXCR, TCRdb re-called the UMI-ligation and nested PCR reads, giving one row per CDR3 protein. The data contain approximately 150,000 distinct CDR3 sequences, 22% of them singletons. Sample: naive CD4+ T cells from blood. The origin of the receptors is a human donor in good health.

The J gene is TRBJ1-2, the V gene TRBV18; D is possibly TRBD1 (6 bases). Looked up from germline, CDR1 is KGHSH and CDR2 is LQKENI. The CDR3 loop spans 15 amino acids. The V and J ends lost 5 bases and 2 bases respectively, with 15 bases between them. In DNA form, the CDR3 reads TGTGCCAGCTCAAATCCCGGGACACCGAACTATGGCTACACCTTC. This translates into CASSNPGTPNYGYTF.

The rearrangement links TRBV24-1 to TRBJ2-1; D tentatively fits TRBD1 or TRBD2 (7 bases each). The V gene's germline CDR1 is KGHDR and CDR2 SFDVKD. Trimming left V 7 bases short and J 8 bases short, with 26 bases between. The CDR3 consists of 17 residues. The CDR3 here is CATSSDRVAGAGDEQFF. CDR3 nucleotide sequence: TGTGCCACCAGCAGTGACAGGGTCGCGGGAGCAGGGGATGAGCAGTTCTTC.

The chain recombines TRBV19 with TRBJ1-1; 9 bases line up with TRBD1. Germline loops: CDR1 LNHDA, CDR2 SQIVND (reference sequence). CDR3 length: 16 residues. The trim removed 3 bases at V and 0 bases at J, leaving 5 bases unmatched. CDR3 sequence reads: CASSIRTGAMNTEAFF. For the CDR3, the DNA is TGTGCCAGTAGTATTCGGACAGGGGCCATGAACACTGAAGCTTTCTTT.

There are a few counts of this clonotype. The chain employs TRBV27 and TRBJ2-7; D is perhaps TRBD1 (6 bases). Trimming left V 4 bases short and J 2 bases short, with 15 bases between. Per germline, CDR1 MNHEY and CDR2 SMNVEV (reference sequence). This CDR3 is 15 amino acids long. The CDR3: CASSYLAGVPYEQYF. The CDR3 DNA is TGTGCCAGCAGTTATTTAGCAGGGGTCCCCTACGAGCAGTACTTC.

This rearrangement joins TRBV6-6 to TRBJ2-3; unclear D gene. V was cut by 0 bases and J by 4 bases, with 8 bases left in between. CDR3 size: 14 residues. The V gene's germline CDR1 is MNHNY and CDR2 SVGAGI (reference sequence). The CDR3 region is CASSYSLPPDTQYF. The CDR3, as DNA: TGTGCCAGCAGTTACTCTCTCCCCCCAGATACGCAGTATTTT.

The rearrangement joins TRBV28 to TRBJ1-1, with D perhaps matching TRBD1 (5 bases). Germline-derived CDR1 and CDR2 are MDHEN and SYDVKM. The CDR3 sequence is 14 residues long. V lost 6 bases to trimming and J lost 0 bases, with 11 bases between them. The CDR3 DNA follows: TGTGCCAGCAGGCGACAGCTACTGAACACTGAAGCTTTCTTT. Amino acids: CASRRQLLNTEAFF.

This clonotype was observed a handful of times. V usage is TRBV18 and J usage is TRBJ1-1; unclear D gene. Germline V gene lookup returns CDR1 KGHSH and CDR2 LQKENI. The ends were cut back, 2 bases at V and 1 base at J, with 8 bases in the middle. The CDR3 has 14 residues. CDR3: CASSPADGNTEAFF. The CDR3 DNA reads TGTGCCAGCTCACCAGCGGACGGGAACACTGAAGCTTTCTTT.

In this sample, this clonotype turned up many times. This chain joins TRBV20-1 and TRBJ2-7, with a possible D match to TRBD2 (6 bases). This CDR3 comprises 12 residues. The V gene's germline CDR1 is DFQATT and CDR2 SNEGSKA (reference sequence). V lost 6 bases, J lost 3 bases, and 12 bases lay in between. The CDR3 protein is CSAPDGGYEQYF. The CDR3 coding sequence is TGCAGTGCCCCGGACGGGGGCTACGAGCAGTACTTC.

This clonotype was picked up a small number of times. The chain joins TRBV28 to TRBJ2-7; 13 bases agree with TRBD2. This CDR3 spans 17 amino acids. The germline gives CDR1 MDHEN, CDR2 SYDVKM. Trimming at V came to 4 bases and at J to 4 bases, leaving 10 bases not matched to a gene. The CDR3: CASSSLGLAGVGYEQYF. CDR3 DNA sequence: TGTGCCAGCAGTTCCCTAGGACTAGCGGGAGTAGGGTACGAGCAGTACTTC.

This clonotype was counted at least ten times. This chain joins TRBV20-1 and TRBJ2-7; D remains ambiguous. The V gene's germline CDR1 is DFQATT and CDR2 SNEGSKA (reference sequence). CDR3 length equals 12 residues. Trimming pared 0 bases from V and 4 bases from J, leaving 7 bases between. The CDR3 loop is CSARDAAYEQYF. The DNA for the CDR3 is TGCAGTGCTAGAGACGCAGCGTACGAGCAGTACTTC.

The gene calls are TRBV20-1 and TRBJ1-3, with 7 bases fitting TRBD1. The V segment lost 3 bases and the J segment 3 bases; nucleotides outside the gene matches: 2. Germline lookup yields CDR1 DFQATT and CDR2 SNEGSKA (reference sequence). This CDR3 is built from 13 residues. For the CDR3, the DNA is TGCAGTGCTAGTGACAGGGTTGGAAACACCATATATTTT. Its translation is CSASDRVGNTIYF.

This clonotype was found many times. This rearrangement joins TRBV7-9 to TRBJ1-3, with unresolved D. V lost 11 bases and J 1 base, leaving 15 bases between the germline ends. Germline-derived CDR1 and CDR2 are SEHNR and FQNEAQ (reference sequence). The CDR3 is made up of 14 amino acids. CDR3 coding DNA: TGTGCCGCCCGCGGAGGTCAGTCTGGAAACACCATATATTTT. Translated: CAARGGQSGNTIYF.

The chain is built from TRBV27 and TRBJ2-7; TRBD1 might be the D (6 bases). The V end was cut by 6 bases, the J end by 6 bases, with 15 bases between. The CDR3 has 13 residues. Germline CDR1 and CDR2: MNHEY and SMNVEV (reference sequence). In DNA, the CDR3 is TGTGCCAGCAGAGCCACAGGGACCGGCGAGCAGTACTTC. This translates into CASRATGTGEQYF.

This chain uses TRBV6-6 with TRBJ2-5; maybe TRBD2 (7 bases). The CDR3 runs to 14 residues. The germline V and J ends were trimmed by 7 bases and 2 bases, with 14 bases remaining between them. Germline V lookup: CDR1 MNHNY, CDR2 SVGAGI (reference sequence). Here the CDR3 reads CASTWGGPQETQYF. CDR3 nucleotides: TGTGCCAGCACCTGGGGGGGGCCGCAAGAGACCCAGTACTTC.

This clonotype was observed a handful of times. V is TRBV7-8 and J is TRBJ1-5, with 7 bases fitting TRBD1. Germline CDR1 and CDR2: SGHVS and FQNEAQ. CDR3 size: 16 residues. Trimming at V came to 1 base and at J to 1 base, leaving 4 bases not matched to a gene. Here the CDR3 reads CASSLVGTESNQPQHF. The CDR3 nucleotides are TGTGCCAGCAGCTTAGTCGGGACAGAAAGCAATCAGCCCCAGCATTTT.

The chain carries TRBV5-1 and TRBJ1-2; D uncertain. Per germline, CDR1 SGHRS and CDR2 YFSETQ. Trimming removed 2 bases from V and 0 bases from J, with 11 bases in between. The CDR3 sequence is 15 residues long. The CDR3 here is CASSFAAGANYGYTF. In nucleotides, the CDR3 is TGCGCCAGCAGCTTCGCAGCAGGAGCTAACTATGGCTACACCTTC.

This clonotype was observed many times. In DNA, the CDR3 is TGTGCCAGCAGCGTAGGCGGTGAGCAGTTCTTC. Its translation: CASSVGGEQFF. The chain couples TRBV9 to TRBJ2-1, with no clear D. The CDR3 runs to 11 residues. Trimming took off 0 bases at V and 9 bases at J, with 4 bases between the two ends. CDR1 SGDLS and CDR2 YYNGEE come from the germline V gene. The full variable domain, with the rest looked up from reference TRBV9 and TRBJ2-1, is DSGVTQTPKHLITATGQRVTLRCSPRSGDLSVYWYQQSLDQGLQFLIQYYNGEERAKGNILERFSAQQFPDLHSELNLSSLELGDSALYFCASSVGGEQFFGPGTRLTVL.

This clonotype turned up a few times. This chain joins TRBV20-1 and TRBJ2-3; D is tentatively TRBD1 or TRBD2 (5 bases each). With 8 bases removed from V and 4 bases from J, the gap between germline ends came to 22 bases. The germline V gene has CDR1 DFQATT and CDR2 SNEGSKA (reference sequence). This CDR3 is 15 amino acids long. CDR3 sequence: CSTIDGWDGADTQYF. The CDR3 DNA is TGCAGTACCATCGACGGGTGGGACGGGGCAGATACGCAGTATTTT.

The chain employs TRBV5-4 and TRBJ2-1, with D possibly being TRBD2 (6 bases). V lost 0 bases and J lost 14, with 9 bases in between. Germline values: CDR1 SGHNT, CDR2 YYREEE (reference sequence). CDR3 length equals 11 residues. The CDR3 is CASSLGLVKFF. In nucleotides, the CDR3 is TGTGCCAGCAGCTTGGGACTAGTAAAGTTCTTC.

The CDR3 reads CSVTPAGSGEQFF. In DNA, the CDR3 is TGCAGCGTCACTCCCGCTGGGAGTGGTGAGCAGTTCTTC. V gene TRBV29-1 combines with J gene TRBJ2-1, with D perhaps TRBD2 (5 bases). This CDR3 has 13 amino acids. Trimming stripped 6 bases from V and 9 bases from J, with 18 bases between. CDR1 and CDR2 (germline): SQVTM, ANQGSEA.

The genes are TRBV15 and TRBJ2-3; TRBD2 matches at 9 bases. V lost 4 bases, J lost 7 bases, and 12 bases stayed unmatched. Per the germline V gene, CDR1 is LNHNV and CDR2 is YYDKDF (reference sequence). The CDR3 has 16 amino acids. DNA for the CDR3: TGTGCCACCAGCACCCGACGGACTAGCGCTAGTTATACGCAGTATTTT. This gives the protein CATSTRRTSASYTQYF.

This clonotype came up a few times. The chain links TRBV6-2 or TRBV6-3 to TRBJ1-1; D unclear. CDR1 MNHEY and CDR2 SVGEGT come from the germline V gene. The V gene lost 2 bases and the J gene lost 7 bases, with 11 bases spanning the gap. This CDR3 comprises 13 residues. Here the CDR3 reads CASSYGRSLEAFF. CDR3 nucleotides: TGTGCCAGCAGTTACGGCCGGAGTCTTGAAGCTTTCTTT.

The V and J genes are TRBV6-1 and TRBJ2-7, with TRBD1 identical over 11 bases. Unmatched junction bases numbered 7, after V lost 4 bases and J lost 5 bases. There are 15 residues in the CDR3. CDR1 and CDR2 (germline): MNHNS, SASEGT. This CDR3 reads CASSVRTGGEDEQYF. The CDR3 DNA sequence: TGTGCCAGCAGTGTTCGGACAGGGGGCGAAGACGAGCAGTACTTC.

The chain recombines TRBV20-1 with TRBJ1-3; no reliable D call. CDR3 size: 12 residues. CDR1 and CDR2 (germline): DFQATT, SNEGSKA (reference sequence). V lost 3 bases to trimming and J lost 8 bases, with 11 bases between them. The CDR3 region has the DNA TGCAGTGCTAGCTCCGCTCGACACACCATATATTTT. It codes for CSASSARHTIYF.

Worth noting for this clonotype: Sequence at one end of the junction differs from germline and may be a read error. The chain's CDR3 is CASSPNEARSADTQYF. The DNA for the CDR3 is TGTGCTAGCAGCCCCAACGAAGCCCGTTCCGCAGATACGCAGTATTTT. This rearrangement joins TRBV7-7 to TRBJ2-3; no clear D. CDR3 length: 16 residues. Germline V lookup: CDR1 SSHAT, CDR2 FNYEAQ (reference sequence).

This chain uses TRBV5-1 with TRBJ1-5, with D unresolved. The CDR3 has 15 residues. V gave up 5 bases and J gave up 1 base, with 13 bases separating them. Per germline, CDR1 SGHRS and CDR2 YFSETQ. The CDR3 reads CASRVSPGSNQPQHF. The CDR3 nucleotides read TGCGCCAGCAGAGTTTCTCCGGGGAGCAATCAGCCCCAGCATTTT.

In regard to this clonotype: A much larger clone differs by one base, so this may be a read error. This rearrangement joins TRBV19 to TRBJ2-5; no reliable D call. The germline CDR1 and CDR2 sequences are LNHDA and SQIVND (reference sequence). The CDR3 totals 15 residues. The CDR3 region is CASSIGRLSLETRYF. The CDR3 bases are TGTGCCAGTAGTATCGGCAGGCTATCTCTCGAGACCCGGTACTTC.

This clonotype occurred a few times. The V and J genes are TRBV27 and TRBJ1-1; a weak D match, TRBD1 (5 bases). Deletions cut 5 bases from V and 4 bases from J, with 20 bases between. Looked up from germline, CDR1 is MNHEY and CDR2 is SMNVEV (reference sequence). CDR3 length: 16 amino acids. The CDR3 is CASSPRALGDGTEAFF. The CDR3, as DNA: TGTGCCAGCAGTCCTAGGGCCCTGGGGGACGGCACTGAAGCTTTCTTT.